This T cell receptor beta chain was sequenced in a study of identical twins listed by TCRdb under 2016. About the investigation overall: To test whether fetal clonotypes persist, this study deep-sequenced TCR alpha and beta repertoires from monozygotic twins, from unrelated adults of various ages, and from cord blood. Replicate twin experiments were performed at different times using different library preparation protocols to rule out contamination. Paper-wide results and their limitations: Compared with coincidental sharing between unrelated individuals, out-of-frame TCR alpha sequences shared between twins had an excess of sequences with low generation probability. Because the same donors could not be followed over many years, the conclusions depended on cross-sectional statistical analysis. Invariant T cells such as MAIT and iNKT could partly confound zero-insertion analyses, although diverse VJ usage argued against such confounding for most clonotypes. Out-of-frame TCR alpha sharing in monozygotic twins was systematically underestimated by recombination models, whereas sharing between unrelated individuals was in agreement with the recombination models. The excess sharing between twins in beta out-of-frame sequences was weaker because fewer shared sequences reduced the signal-to-noise ratio. Abundant cord blood beta clonotypes carried fewer insertions; young adult naive repertoires showed a weaker similar trend, while memory repertoires showed none.

Libraries were prepared through 5' RACE. The reads were generated on an Illumina HiSeq 2000. A universal primer binding site was added through template switching, and the final cDNA carried a unique molecular identifier so that TCR cDNA molecules could be counted accurately. Specific primers in the conserved constant-segment region were used to synthesize first-strand cDNA for TCR alpha and beta chains. To control for contamination, every cDNA library was double barcoded, receiving both a SMART-Mk sample barcode and Illumina barcodes. Two successive PCR steps introduced TruSeq adapter sequences along with Illumina sample barcodes. TCR alpha and beta cDNA libraries were sequenced on the Illumina HiSeq platform with custom primers. The original methods were these. Unique molecular identifiers were extracted from raw reads with MiGEC, and CDR3 positions were determined with MiXCR. Recombination models were inferred per individual with the repgenHMM and IGoR tools using an EM algorithm. The analysis of shared clonotypes was done with the tcR package in R, with sharing normalized by the product of cloneset sizes. Out-of-frame nonproductive sequences were analyzed to study raw recombination free of thymic and clonal selection effects. TCRdb handled the public reads itself, with Q25 trimming in fastp and clone calling in MiXCR, and kept productive beta chains. All rows with the same CDR3 protein become a single entry with the most common DNA and genes. These V and J calls originate from TCRdb's pipeline instead of the authors' own analysis. The sample includes 350,000 to 500,000 distinct CDR3 sequences, with about a fifth observed a single time. 12% of the sample is taken by the ten largest.

Only healthy Caucasian donors were included. Three unrelated non-twin adults were also sequenced: a male aged 18 to 30, a male aged 50 to 60 and a female aged 50 to 60. Using Miltenyi CD45RO+ enrichment and human naive T-cell isolation kits, memory (CD45RO+) and naive T cells were isolated from PBMC. This clonotype has only a few counts. Its antigen is unknown. Nothing much larger sits one base from this clone, and base qualities are not available. Relative to germline, V is 0 bases shorter and J is 3 bases shorter, with 11 bases between their ends. CDR1 and CDR2 were assigned from the germline V gene (reference sequence) as DFQATT and SNEGSKA. The CDR3 runs 15 residues from the cysteine to the phenylalanine. This entry keeps only the CDR3 DNA: 45 bases, framed from base 1.

The rearrangement combines TRBV20-1 with TRBJ2-2, and TRBD2 may be the D gene, going by 6 matching bases. The specimen sequenced was naive T cells sorted from blood. Interpreted using the paper, the cell subset or site label stands for: cells isolated with a human naive T-cell isolation kit. The clonotype originates from a man aged 45-65 years in good health. The nucleotide sequence reads as follows: TGCAGTGCTAGAGATGCTAGCGCGTACACCGGGGAGCTGTTTTTT. Protein translation: CSARDASAYTGELFF.